One and the same sample provided the 13 T cell receptor beta chains below, sequenced in a study of cytotoxic CD8 clonotypes in ibrutinib-treated CLL (dated by TCRdb to the early 2020s). The library was prepared using the immunoSEQ multiplex PCR assay. TCRdb obtained this table from immuneACCESS and retained in-frame rearrangements with V and J assigned. These tables miss some clones; where compared with another copy, unresolved V genes account for less than half of the shortfall, and the remainder is unexplained. In all, the sample holds roughly 170,000 clones, and approximately 80% of those were seen once. The ten biggest clones cover 4.6% of the sample. The label giving this sample's time point can be read as: around 25 months on ibrutinib. The starting material was PBMCs, obtained after 24 months of ibrutinib treatment. Receptors were obtained from a human donor with chronic lymphocytic leukemia.

The chain is built from TRBV4-1 and TRBJ1-5; the match to TRBD1 covers 8 bases. CDR3 length: 16 amino acids. The trim removed 1 base at V and 4 bases at J, leaving 6 bases unmatched. Germline CDR1 is MGHRA and CDR2 is YSYEKL. The CDR3 spells CASSQGTGKGNQPQHF. CDR3 DNA sequence: TGCGCCAGCAGCCAAGGGACAGGGAAGGGTAATCAGCCCCAGCATTTT.

The chain couples TRBV11-2 to TRBJ1-2, with 7 bases aligning to TRBD1. The CDR3 has 15 residues. Germline-derived CDR1 and CDR2 are SGHAT and FQNNGV. The J segment lost 4 bases and the V segment lost 3 bases, leaving 8 bases of the junction unmatched. Here the CDR3 reads CASSFPTGKGYGYTF. For the CDR3, the DNA is TGTGCCAGCAGCTTCCCGACAGGGAAGGGCTATGGCTACACCTTC. Full variable domain (remainder filled in from reference TRBV11-2 and TRBJ1-2): EAGVAQSPRYKIIEKRQSVAFWCNPISGHATLYWYQQILGQGPKLLIQFQNNGVVDDSQLPKDRFSAERLKGVDSTLKIQPAKLEDSAVYLCASSFPTGKGYGYTFGSGTRLTVV.

This chain uses TRBV18 with TRBJ2-5, with D uncertain. The CDR3 is made up of 13 amino acids. Germline CDR1 KGHSH, CDR2 LQKENI. V shed 4 bases and J shed 3 bases, with 9 bases lying between them. The CDR3 loop is CASSLETEETQYF. The CDR3 DNA reads as TGTGCCAGCTCACTAGAAACCGAAGAGACCCAGTACTTC.

The chain combines TRBV5-1 with TRBJ2-7, with 8 bases aligning to TRBD1. CDR3 length equals 19 residues. Per the germline V gene, CDR1 is SGHRS and CDR2 is YFSETQ. The junction had 16 bases not matched to a gene; V was cut back by 0 bases and J by 2 bases. This CDR3 is CASSLVARGPGTPTYEQYF. The CDR3 DNA follows: TGCGCCAGCAGCTTGGTCGCCAGGGGGCCTGGGACTCCGACCTACGAGCAGTACTTC.

The chain links TRBV6-6 to TRBJ2-2, with TRBD1 matching 8 bases. CDR1 is MNHNY, CDR2 SVGAGI, per germline (reference sequence). Germline trimming cut 8 bases from V and 4 bases from J; bases unmatched to any gene: 6. The CDR3 covers 14 residues. The CDR3 here is CASRSTGATGELFF. The DNA for the CDR3 is TGTGCCAGCCGTTCGACAGGGGCCACCGGGGAGCTGTTTTTT.

The chain has TRBV6-1 and TRBJ2-7; possibly TRBD1 for D (6 bases). Looked up from germline, CDR1 is MNHNS and CDR2 is SASEGT. There are 14 residues in the CDR3. Trimming removed 7 bases from V and 3 bases from J, with 16 bases in between. The CDR3 sequence is CASIQGGSGYEQYF. As DNA, the CDR3 is TGTGCCAGCATCCAAGGGGGATCTGGCTACGAGCAGTACTTC.

J is TRBJ1-5 and V is TRBV2, with 8 bases matching TRBD1. CDR3 length: 15 amino acids. Germline CDR1 and CDR2: SNHLY and FYNNEI. The V segment lost 6 bases and the J segment 4 bases; nucleotides outside the gene matches: 8. CDR3 protein: CASSEDRVPNQPQHF. The CDR3 nucleotides are TGTGCCAGCAGCGAGGACAGGGTTCCAAATCAGCCCCAGCATTTT.

V usage is TRBV4-3 and J usage is TRBJ2-2, with 13 bases identical to TRBD2. J lost 0 bases, V lost 3 bases, and 4 bases had no gene match. The germline V gene has CDR1 LGHNA and CDR2 YSLEER. This CDR3 has 18 residues. Here the CDR3 reads CASSQSLAGGSNTGELFF. Written as DNA, the CDR3 is TGCGCCAGCAGCCAGTCACTAGCGGGAGGGTCGAACACCGGGGAGCTGTTTTTT.

The sample holds one count of this clone. The chain links TRBV18 to TRBJ2-7; 8 nucleotides match TRBD1. Germline values: CDR1 KGHSH, CDR2 LQKENI. CDR3 length: 14 amino acids. Losses at the gene ends were 1 base for V and 4 bases for J; bases not matched to a gene: 3. CDR3 bases: TGTGCCAGCTCACCACGAGGACAGGGATACGAGCAGTACTTC. This translates into CASSPRGQGYEQYF.

The chain employs TRBV5-1 and TRBJ1-6, with no clear D. The CDR3 spans 14 residues. The ends were cut back, 1 base at V and 7 bases at J, with 9 bases in the middle. Per germline, CDR1 SGHRS and CDR2 YFSETQ. The DNA of the CDR3 is TGCGCCAGCAGCTTGAAATTGGGGAATTCACCCCTCCACTTT. Encoded protein: CASSLKLGNSPLHF.

This chain joins TRBV7-2 and TRBJ1-5; no reliable D call. This CDR3 has 14 residues. V gave up 5 bases and J gave up 6 bases, with 14 bases separating them. Germline loops: CDR1 SGHTA, CDR2 FQGNSA. The CDR3 region has the DNA TGTGCCAGCAGCCTCGGTAGACCCCCTCAGCCCCAGCATTTT. Protein product: CASSLGRPPQPQHF.

The chain couples TRBV30 to TRBJ1-1; 9 nucleotides line up with TRBD1. J gave up 3 bases and V 3 bases, and 8 bases lay outside the gene matches. This CDR3 is built from 15 residues. Germline loops: CDR1 GTSNPN, CDR2 SVGIG (reference sequence). The CDR3: CAWSPARTGDTEAFF. CDR3 in DNA: TGTGCCTGGAGCCCAGCAAGGACAGGGGACACTGAAGCTTTCTTT.

The chain links TRBV4-2 to TRBJ2-3; D unclear. V gave up 0 bases and J gave up 2 bases, with 9 bases separating them. The CDR3 length is 15 residues. Germline V CDR1 and CDR2: LGHNA, YNFKEQ. As DNA, the CDR3 is TGTGCCAGCAGCCAAGAGGGCTACTCCACAGATACGCAGTATTTT. It encodes CASSQEGYSTDTQYF.